The 14 T cell receptor beta chains below were found in one sample sequenced in a study of PD-L1 blockade in urothelial cancer (TCRdb year 2017). Reading the label with the study, this specimen's time point is: pretreatment peripheral blood. The library was produced with the immunoSEQ multiplex PCR assay. Here the immuneACCESS table is served through TCRdb, limited to in-frame sequences with V and J called. Missing clones are a known gap in these copies; in checked studies unresolved V genes cover under half, and the rest lacks a known reason. The sample has 40,000 or so clones on record, roughly four fifths of them singletons. About 6.8% of the sample goes to the ten largest clones. The source material was PBMCs, sampled around atezolizumab (anti-PD-L1) treatment. The receptors were sampled from a man in his sixties with urothelial cancer.

The J gene is TRBJ1-2, the V gene TRBV19; 7 bases map to TRBD1. CDR3 length: 15 residues. The germline V gene has CDR1 LNHDA and CDR2 SQIVND (reference sequence). Trimming at V came to 6 bases and at J to 3 bases, leaving 10 bases not matched to a gene. As DNA, the CDR3 is TGTGCCAGTAGCTTGAACCGGGACAGTGACTATGGCTACACCTTC. This sequence encodes CASSLNRDSDYGYTF.

This chain links TRBV5-1 with TRBJ1-1; D is perhaps TRBD1 (5 bases). Trimming took 3 bases from V and 4 from J, leaving 16 bases between them. The CDR3 is made up of 15 amino acids. The germline CDR1 and CDR2 sequences are SGHRS and YFSETQ. CDR3: CASSSTWGGGTEAFF. The CDR3 nucleotides read TGCGCCAGCAGCTCCACCTGGGGCGGTGGCACTGAAGCTTTCTTT.

This sequence joins TRBV4-1 and TRBJ1-6, with TRBD1 identical over 10 bases. CDR3 length: 16 residues. The germline CDR1 and CDR2 sequences are MGHRA and YSYEKL. Trimming removed 2 bases from V and 5 bases from J; junction bases left unmatched: 3. CDR3 residues: CASSQLTGGNNSPLHF. CDR3 nucleotides: TGCGCCAGCAGCCAACTGACAGGGGGCAATAATTCACCCCTCCACTTT.

The V gene is TRBV28, the J gene TRBJ2-1; 12 positions match TRBD2. CDR1 is MDHEN and CDR2 is SYDVKM in the germline V gene. Trimming cost V 5 bases and J 6 bases; bases outside gene matches: 11. The CDR3 consists of 17 residues. As DNA, the CDR3 is TGTGCCAGCAGTACAACACTTCTAGCGGGGGGGCCCAATGAGCAGTTCTTC. This codes for CASSTTLLAGGPNEQFF. Full variable domain (outside the CDR3, taken from reference TRBV28 and TRBJ2-1): DVKVTQSSRYLVKRTGEKVFLECVQDMDHENMFWYRQDPGLGLRLIYFSYDVKMKEKGDIPEGYSVSREKKERFSLILESASTNQTSMYLCASSTTLLAGGPNEQFFGPGTRLTVL.

The CDR3 protein is CASTPRGNGNTGELFF. DNA for the CDR3: TGTGCCAGCACCCCCCGGGGGAATGGGAACACCGGGGAGCTGTTTTTT. The chain carries TRBV7-2 and TRBJ2-2, with D possibly being TRBD2 (6 bases). CDR1 is SGHTA, CDR2 FQGNSA, per germline. The CDR3 extends over 16 amino acids. Trimming took off 7 bases at V and 1 base at J, with 16 bases between the two ends.

The J gene is TRBJ2-7, the V gene TRBV5-1, with D perhaps TRBD2 (7 bases). The germline gives CDR1 SGHRS, CDR2 YFSETQ. This CDR3 region has 14 residues. V lost 7 bases and J 5 bases, leaving 19 bases between the germline ends. The CDR3 protein is CASELGAGANEQYF. CDR3 nucleotides: TGCGCCAGCGAGCTTGGGGCGGGGGCGAACGAGCAGTACTTC.

The chain carries TRBV30 and TRBJ1-5; 11 positions agree with TRBD1. Germline-derived CDR1 and CDR2 are GTSNPN and SVGIG (reference sequence). This CDR3 has 15 residues. V lost 0 bases, J lost 5 bases, and 3 bases stayed unmatched. Here the CDR3 reads CAWSVGTGGHQPQHF. In DNA, the CDR3 is TGTGCCTGGAGTGTAGGGACAGGGGGTCATCAGCCCCAGCATTTT.

V gene TRBV14 combines with J gene TRBJ2-3; tentative D call: TRBD1 (6 bases). V lost 4 bases and J 4 bases, leaving 21 bases between the germline ends. Germline V gene sequence: CDR1 SGHDN, CDR2 FVKESK. The CDR3 consists of 17 residues. The CDR3 spells CASSRHLQGRGSDTQYF. Here the CDR3 DNA reads TGTGCCAGCAGCCGCCACTTACAGGGAAGAGGGTCAGATACGCAGTATTTT.

CDR3: CASSYSGTGGGTEAFF. CDR3 DNA sequence: TGTGCCAGCAGTTACTCGGGGACAGGGGGGGGTACTGAAGCTTTCTTT. This chain connects TRBV6-5 to TRBJ1-1; 11 nucleotides agree with TRBD1. The CDR3 is 16 amino acids. Trimming removed 0 bases from V and 5 bases from J; junction bases left unmatched: 5. CDR1 and CDR2 from the germline V gene are MNHEY and SVGAGI.

V is TRBV7-9 and J is TRBJ1-1; TRBD1 aligns across 10 bases. Germline lookup yields CDR1 SEHNR and CDR2 FQNEAQ (reference sequence). With V trimmed by 3 bases and J by 0 bases, 7 bases remained unmatched. This CDR3 has 17 residues. The CDR3: CASSFRDRGPMNTEAFF. In DNA, the CDR3 is TGTGCCAGCAGCTTTAGGGACAGGGGACCCATGAACACTGAAGCTTTCTTT.

A remark on this clone: An end of the junction does not agree with germline; a read error may underlie this. The rearrangement uses TRBV9 and TRBJ2-1, with 10 bases fitting TRBD2. CDR3 length: 16 residues. Germline-derived CDR1 and CDR2 are SGDLS and YYNGEE. The CDR3 DNA is TGTGCCAGCACCGTAGCTAGCGGGGGCTCCTACAATGAGCAGTTCTTC. Its translation is CASTVASGGSYNEQFF.

This chain uses TRBV7-9 with TRBJ2-7, with D perhaps matching TRBD1 (6 bases). The CDR3 contains 14 residues. In germline, CDR1 is SEHNR, CDR2 FQNEAQ (reference sequence). Trimming shortened V by 5 bases and J by 2 bases, and 13 bases separated the two germline ends. CDR3 amino acids: CASSPWDKPYEQYF. The CDR3 nucleotides read TGTGCCAGCAGCCCCTGGGACAAACCCTACGAGCAGTACTTC.

V gene TRBV21-1 combines with J gene TRBJ1-5. TRBV21-1 is flagged as a pseudogene. The CDR3 is 17 amino acids. Here the CDR3 DNA reads TGTGCCAGCAGCAAAGTGACCAGGAGGGGCTGCAATCAGCCCCAGCATTTT. Translating gives CASSKVTRRGCNQPQHF.

This clone has a handful of counts. This chain joins TRBV5-1 and TRBJ2-1; 9 nucleotides agree with TRBD2. CDR1 and CDR2 from the germline V gene are SGHRS and YFSETQ. The CDR3 runs 14 residues. After removal of 5 bases from V and 7 bases from J, the junction contained 7 bases not matched to a gene. For the CDR3, the DNA is TGCGCCAGCAGTTTGAGCGGGGGGACTAATGAGCAGTTCTTC. This translates into CASSLSGGTNEQFF.